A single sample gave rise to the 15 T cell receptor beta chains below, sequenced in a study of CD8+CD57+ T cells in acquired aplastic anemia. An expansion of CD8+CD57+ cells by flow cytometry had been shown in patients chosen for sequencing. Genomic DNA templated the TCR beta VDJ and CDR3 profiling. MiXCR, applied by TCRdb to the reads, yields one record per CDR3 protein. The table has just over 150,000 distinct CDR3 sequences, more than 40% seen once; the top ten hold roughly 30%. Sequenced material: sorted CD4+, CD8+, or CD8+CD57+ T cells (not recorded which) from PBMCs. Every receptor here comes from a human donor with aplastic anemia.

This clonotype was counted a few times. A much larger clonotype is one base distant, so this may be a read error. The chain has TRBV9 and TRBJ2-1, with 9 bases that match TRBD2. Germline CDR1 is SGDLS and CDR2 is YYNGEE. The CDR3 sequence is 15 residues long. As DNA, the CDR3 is TGTGCCAGCAGTCGTAGCGGGAGTGACTACGATGAGCAGTTCTTC. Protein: CASSRSGSDYDEQFF.

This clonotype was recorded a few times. CDR3 DNA: TGCAGCGGCGCCGGAGGGGAGGGTACCTACGAGCAGTACTTC. Its protein is CSGAGGEGTYEQYF. The V gene is TRBV29-1, the J gene TRBJ2-7; 7 bases agree with TRBD2. Per the germline V gene, CDR1 is SQVTM and CDR2 is ANQGSEA. The length of the CDR3 is 14 residues. V was clipped by 7 bases and J by 2 bases; unmatched bases: 11.

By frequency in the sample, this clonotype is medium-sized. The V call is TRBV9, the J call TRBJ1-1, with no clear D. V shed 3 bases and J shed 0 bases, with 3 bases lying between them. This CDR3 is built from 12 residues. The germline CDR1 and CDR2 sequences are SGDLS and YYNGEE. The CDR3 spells CASSGMNTEAFF. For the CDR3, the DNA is TGTGCCAGCAGCGGTATGAACACTGAAGCTTTCTTT.

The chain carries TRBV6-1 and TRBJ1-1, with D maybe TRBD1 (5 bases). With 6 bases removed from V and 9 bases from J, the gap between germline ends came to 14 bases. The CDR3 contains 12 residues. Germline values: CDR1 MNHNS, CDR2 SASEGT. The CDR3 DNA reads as TGTGCCAGCAGCCCCGGGGGGATTAAAGCTTTCTTT. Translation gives CASSPGGIKAFF.

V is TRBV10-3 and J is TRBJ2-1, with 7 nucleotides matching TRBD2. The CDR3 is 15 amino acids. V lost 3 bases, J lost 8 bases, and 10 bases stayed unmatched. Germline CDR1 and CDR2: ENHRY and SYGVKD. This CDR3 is CAISDREGPSDEQFF. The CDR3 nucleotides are TGTGCCATCAGTGATAGGGAGGGCCCGTCAGATGAGCAGTTCTTC.

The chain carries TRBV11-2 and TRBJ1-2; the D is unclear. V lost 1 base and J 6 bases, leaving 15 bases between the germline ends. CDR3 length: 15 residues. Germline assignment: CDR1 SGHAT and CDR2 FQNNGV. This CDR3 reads CASSLGIQKVDGYTF. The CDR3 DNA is TGTGCCAGCAGCTTAGGCATCCAGAAAGTCGATGGCTACACCTTC.

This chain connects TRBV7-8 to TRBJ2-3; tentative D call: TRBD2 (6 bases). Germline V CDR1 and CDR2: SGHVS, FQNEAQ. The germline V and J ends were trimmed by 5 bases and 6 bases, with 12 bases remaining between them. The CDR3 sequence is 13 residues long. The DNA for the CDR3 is TGTGCCAGCAGCGCAAACCGGGGGGATACGCAGTATTTT. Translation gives CASSANRGDTQYF.

CDR3 in amino acids: CASSLAGTYEQYF. In nucleotides, the CDR3 is TGCGCCAGCAGCTTGGCAGGGACTTACGAGCAGTACTTC. The chain combines TRBV5-1 with TRBJ2-7; TRBD2 might be the D (6 bases). Germline CDR1 SGHRS, CDR2 YFSETQ. The V end was cut by 0 bases, the J end by 4 bases, with 8 bases between. There are 13 residues in the CDR3. Looking up the rest from reference TRBV5-1 and TRBJ2-7 gives the full variable domain: KAGVTQTPRYLIKTRGQQVTLSCSPISGHRSVSWYQQTPGQGLQFLFEYFSETQRNKGNFPGRFSGRQFSNSRSEMNVSTLELGDSALYLCASSLAGTYEQYFGPGTRLTVT.

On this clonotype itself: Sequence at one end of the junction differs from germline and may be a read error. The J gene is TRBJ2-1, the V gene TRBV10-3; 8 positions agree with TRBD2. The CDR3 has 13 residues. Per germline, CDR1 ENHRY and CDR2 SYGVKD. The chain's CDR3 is CAISSGLGNGQFF. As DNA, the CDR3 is TGTGCTATCAGTTCGGGACTAGGCAATGGGCAGTTCTTC.

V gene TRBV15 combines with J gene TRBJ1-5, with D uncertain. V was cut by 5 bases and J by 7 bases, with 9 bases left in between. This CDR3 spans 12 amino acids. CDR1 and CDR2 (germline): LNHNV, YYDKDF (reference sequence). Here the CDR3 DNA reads TGTGCCACCAGCCCCCCTAAACAGCCCCAGCATTTT. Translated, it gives CATSPPKQPQHF.

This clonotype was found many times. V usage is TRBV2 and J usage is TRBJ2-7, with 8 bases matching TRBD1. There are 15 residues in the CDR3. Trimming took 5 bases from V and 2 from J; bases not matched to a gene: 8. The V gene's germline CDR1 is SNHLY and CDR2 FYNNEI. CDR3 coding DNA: TGTGCCAGCAGTTACGACAGGGGAACCCCCTACGAGCAGTACTTC. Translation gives CASSYDRGTPYEQYF.

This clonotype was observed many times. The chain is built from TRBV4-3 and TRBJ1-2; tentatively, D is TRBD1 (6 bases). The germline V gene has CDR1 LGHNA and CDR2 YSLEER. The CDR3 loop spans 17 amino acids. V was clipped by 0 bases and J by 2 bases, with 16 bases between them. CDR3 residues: CASSQDLMIGGNYGYTF. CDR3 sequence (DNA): TGCGCCAGCAGCCAAGATCTCATGATAGGGGGAAACTATGGCTACACCTTC.

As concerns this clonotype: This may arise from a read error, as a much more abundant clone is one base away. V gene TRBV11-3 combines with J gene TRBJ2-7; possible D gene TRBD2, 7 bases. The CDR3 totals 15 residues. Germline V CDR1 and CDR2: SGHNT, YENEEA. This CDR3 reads CAILEGGRTSYEQHF. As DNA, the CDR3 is TGTGCCATCCTCGAGGGGGGGCGAACGTCCTACGAGCAGCACTTC.

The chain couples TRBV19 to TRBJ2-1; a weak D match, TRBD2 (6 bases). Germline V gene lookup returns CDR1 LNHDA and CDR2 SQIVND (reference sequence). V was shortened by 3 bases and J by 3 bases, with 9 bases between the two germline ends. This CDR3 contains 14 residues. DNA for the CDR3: TGTGCCAGTAGTATTGGAGGGATCTACAATGAGCAGTTCTTC. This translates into CASSIGGIYNEQFF.

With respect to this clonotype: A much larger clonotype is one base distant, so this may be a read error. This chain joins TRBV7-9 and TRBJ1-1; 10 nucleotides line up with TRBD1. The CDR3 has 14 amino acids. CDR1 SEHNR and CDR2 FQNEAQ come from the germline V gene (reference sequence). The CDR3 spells CASSTDRGLTGAFF. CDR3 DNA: TGTGCCAGCAGCACCGACAGGGGGCTTACTGGAGCTTTCTTT.